Listed here is a single TCR beta chain. One entry per CDR3 protein, called by TCRdb with MiXCR from the RACE reads. In the table there are fewer than 300,000 distinct CDR3 sequences, roughly 8% of which are singletons. This sample was included in a study of human T cells and chemical hapten exposure. The time point is: pre-sensitization, week 0. Documented treatment: therapeutic diphenylcyclopropenone sensitization with weekly scalp DPC. Germline V gene sequence: CDR1 MNHNY, CDR2 SVGAGI (reference sequence). Trimming took 1 base from V and 6 from J, leaving 4 bases between them. The CDR3 length is 11 residues.

The chain is built from TRBV6-6 and TRBJ2-7, with no clear D. This clonotype originated in a man between 18 and 35 years old with alopecia areata. Some clones in this sample may be carry-over from other donors' samples. The specimen was whole blood, collected in connection with sensitization to the hapten diphenylcyclopropenone (DPC). CDR3 DNA sequence: TGTGCCAGCAGTTACTTAGGCGAGCAGTACTTC. Translated: CASSYLGEQYF.